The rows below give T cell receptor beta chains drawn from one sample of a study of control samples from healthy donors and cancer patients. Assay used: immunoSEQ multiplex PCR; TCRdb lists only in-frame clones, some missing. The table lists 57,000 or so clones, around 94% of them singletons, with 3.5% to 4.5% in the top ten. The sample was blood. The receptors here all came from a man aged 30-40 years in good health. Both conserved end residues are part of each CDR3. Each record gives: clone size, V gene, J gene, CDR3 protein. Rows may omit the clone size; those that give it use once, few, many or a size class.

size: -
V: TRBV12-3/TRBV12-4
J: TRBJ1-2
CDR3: CASSRDRVYGYTF

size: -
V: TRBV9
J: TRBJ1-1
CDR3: CASSVAGGGRNTEAFF

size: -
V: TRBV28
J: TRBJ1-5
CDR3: CASRGQVNNQPQHF

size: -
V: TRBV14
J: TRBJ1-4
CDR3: CASSANAGQGQLGEKLFF

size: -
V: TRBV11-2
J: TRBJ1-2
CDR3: CASSLLGTRARNYGYTF

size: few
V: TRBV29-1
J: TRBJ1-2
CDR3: CSVETGNYGYTF

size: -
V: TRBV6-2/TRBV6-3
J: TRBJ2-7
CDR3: CASSYGPYEQYF

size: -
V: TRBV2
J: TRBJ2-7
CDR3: CASGSIYEQYF

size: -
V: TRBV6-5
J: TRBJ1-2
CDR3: CASSHGQGLYGYTF

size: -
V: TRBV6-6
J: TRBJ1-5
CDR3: CASSYGTGALDQPQHF

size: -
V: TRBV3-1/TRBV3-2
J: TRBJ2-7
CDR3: CASTTQGFEQYF

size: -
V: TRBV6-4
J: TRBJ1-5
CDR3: CASSTLGLGQPSSQEPQHF

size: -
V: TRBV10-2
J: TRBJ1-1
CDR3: CASRLEGTEAFF

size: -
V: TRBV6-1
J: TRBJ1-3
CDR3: CASSEPGGGNTIYF

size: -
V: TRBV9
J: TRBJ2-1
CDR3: CASSVANTYNEQFF

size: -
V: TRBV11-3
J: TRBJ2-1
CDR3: CASSLGNNEQFF

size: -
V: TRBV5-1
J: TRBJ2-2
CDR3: CASSLETTNTGELFF

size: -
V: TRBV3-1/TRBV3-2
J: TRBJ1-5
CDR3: CASTQGGSNQPQHF

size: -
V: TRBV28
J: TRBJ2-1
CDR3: CASRTGLAKNEQFF

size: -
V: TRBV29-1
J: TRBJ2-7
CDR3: CSVEKKGSGSYEQYF

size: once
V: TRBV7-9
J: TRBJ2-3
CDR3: CASSLVGGAPDTQYF

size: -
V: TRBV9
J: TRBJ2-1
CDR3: CASSVLGARVGNEQFF

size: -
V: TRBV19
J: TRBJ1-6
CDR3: CASSSGTPGNSPLHF

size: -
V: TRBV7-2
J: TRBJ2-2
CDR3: CASRYAAVGAGELFF

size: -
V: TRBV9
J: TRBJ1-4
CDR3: CASSVAPVTNEKLFF

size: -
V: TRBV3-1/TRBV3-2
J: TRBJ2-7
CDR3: CASSQGTALHEQYF

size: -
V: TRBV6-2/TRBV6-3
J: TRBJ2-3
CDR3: CASSLDGTSADTQYF

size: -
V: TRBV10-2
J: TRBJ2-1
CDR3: CASSDSGGPPGNEQFF

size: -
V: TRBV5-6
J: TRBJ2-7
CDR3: CASSVGVEQYF

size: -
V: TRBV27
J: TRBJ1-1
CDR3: CASRAMNTEAFF

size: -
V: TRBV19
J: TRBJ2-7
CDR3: CASSTSGRIYEQYF

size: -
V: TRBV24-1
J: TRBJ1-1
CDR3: CATRTGVDNTEAFF

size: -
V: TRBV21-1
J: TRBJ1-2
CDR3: CASSIRRADNSNGYTF

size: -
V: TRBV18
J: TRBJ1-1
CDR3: CASSPTEGAFF

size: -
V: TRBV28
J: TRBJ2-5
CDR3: CASSPPGLQETQYF

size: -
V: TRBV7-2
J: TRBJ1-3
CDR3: CASSLEGMAGNTIYF

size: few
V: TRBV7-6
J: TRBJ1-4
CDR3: CASSLAQDRDGKGEKLFF

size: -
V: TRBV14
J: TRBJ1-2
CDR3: CASSQDVQGSYGYTF

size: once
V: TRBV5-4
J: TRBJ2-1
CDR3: CASSLSGGTAYNEQFF

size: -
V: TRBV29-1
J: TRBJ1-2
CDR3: CSVRRDGPYGYTF

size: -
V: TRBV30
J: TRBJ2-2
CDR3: CAWSRGSNTGELFF

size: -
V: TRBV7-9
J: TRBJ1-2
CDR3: CASSSPGTVDGYTF

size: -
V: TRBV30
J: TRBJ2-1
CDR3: CAWLAGASYNEQFF

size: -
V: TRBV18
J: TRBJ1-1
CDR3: CASSPYRAGGDTEAFF

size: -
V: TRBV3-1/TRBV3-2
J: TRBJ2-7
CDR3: CASSPFRGAYEQYF